The 26 T cell receptor beta chains below all came from one sample that was sequenced in a study of brain metastases from non-small cell lung cancer. Generated by immunoSEQ multiplex PCR, the TCRdb table keeps only in-frame clones and is missing some. The repertoire holds 1,000 or so clones, with approximately 85% as singletons. Input material: tumor-adjacent normal tissue. The receptors stem from a donor at least 40 years old with non-small cell lung cancer.

CDR3 DNA sequence: TGTGCCAGCAGTCTTGAAAAACTGTTTTTT. This encodes CASSLEKLFF. The V and J genes are TRBV6-5 and TRBJ1-4; D uncertain. The CDR3 consists of 10 residues. Looked up from germline, CDR1 is MNHEY and CDR2 is SVGAGI. Deletions cut 5 bases from V and 7 bases from J, with 2 bases between.

This sequence joins TRBV7-2 and TRBJ2-3, with 11 bases that match TRBD2. CDR1 is SGHTA, CDR2 FQGNSA, per germline. This CDR3 contains 16 residues. V shed 4 bases, J shed 4 bases, and the junction held 7 bases outside the gene matches. CDR3 DNA: TGTGCCAGCAGCTATAGCGGGGGGGCCGTGGCAGATACGCAGTATTTT. This codes for CASSYSGGAVADTQYF.

The chain links TRBV24-1 to TRBJ2-1; a weak D match, TRBD2 (7 bases). Germline V gene sequence: CDR1 KGHDR, CDR2 SFDVKD. The CDR3 is made up of 14 amino acids. Trimming took 4 bases from V and 4 from J, leaving 10 bases between them. The CDR3 loop is CATSERGPYNEQFF. In nucleotides, the CDR3 is TGTGCCACCAGTGAGCGGGGGCCATACAATGAGCAGTTCTTC.

The V and J genes are TRBV27 and TRBJ2-5, with TRBD2 matching 10 bases. This CDR3 comprises 15 residues. The V gene end was trimmed by 6 bases and the J gene end by 1 base; junction bases not matched to a gene: 5. Germline V CDR1 and CDR2: MNHEY, SMNVEV (reference sequence). The CDR3 loop is CASRPGLAIQETQYF. CDR3 nucleotide sequence: TGTGCCAGCAGACCGGGACTAGCGATCCAAGAGACCCAGTACTTC.

A remark on this clone: The same CDR3 is also encoded by other DNA sequences in this sample. The CDR3 protein is CASSPSQLNQPQHF. Written as DNA, the CDR3 is TGTGCCAGCAGTCCTTCACAGCTTAATCAGCCCCAGCATTTT. The chain links TRBV28 to TRBJ1-5; no clear D gene. V lost 5 bases, J lost 4 bases, and 12 bases lay in between. Germline CDR1 MDHEN, CDR2 SYDVKM. This CDR3 region has 14 residues.

The V gene is TRBV24-1, the J gene TRBJ1-5; weak D call: TRBD1 (6 bases). The CDR3 sequence is 14 residues long. Trimming left V 6 bases short and J 15 bases short, with 23 bases between. Germline V CDR1 and CDR2: KGHDR, SFDVKD. The CDR3 region is CATSFYQGMMIGHF. The CDR3 nucleotides read TGTGCCACCAGTTTTTATCAGGGGATGATGATAGGGCATTTT.

The chain employs TRBV12-3 or TRBV12-4 and TRBJ1-4; D call uncertain. V gave up 5 bases and J gave up 8 bases, with 9 bases separating them. CDR3 size: 12 residues. The DNA for the CDR3 is TGTGCCAGCAGTCTCGGTACAGAAAAACTGTTTTTT. Its protein product is CASSLGTEKLFF.

This chain connects TRBV29-1 to TRBJ1-4; D is unclear. CDR1 is SQVTM, CDR2 ANQGSEA, per germline. The CDR3 is 14 amino acids. Trimming took 3 bases from V and 8 from J, leaving 16 bases between them. This CDR3 reads CSVESPGDGEKLFF. For the CDR3, the DNA is TGCAGCGTTGAGTCCCCCGGGGATGGGGAAAAACTGTTTTTT.

As regards this clone: At one end, the junction sequence differs from germline, possibly due to a read error. This chain links TRBV6-5 with TRBJ1-5; no clear D gene. The CDR3 is made up of 15 amino acids. Germline CDR1 reads MNHEY; CDR2 reads SVGAGI. CDR3 residues: CASAVTPGSNQPQHF. In DNA form, the CDR3 reads TGTGCCAGCGCTGTCACACCGGGGAGCAATCAGCCTCAGCATTTT.

The chain has TRBV10-3 and TRBJ1-6; 7 bases are shared with TRBD1. V was pared by 7 bases and J by 10 bases, with 10 bases of the junction left unmatched. The CDR3 has 14 amino acids. Germline assignment: CDR1 ENHRY and CDR2 SYGVKD. This chain's CDR3 is CAITADRAESPLHF. As DNA, the CDR3 is TGTGCCATCACCGCTGACAGGGCGGAATCACCCCTCCACTTT.

The gene calls are TRBV4-3 and TRBJ2-1, with 15 bases matching TRBD2. The germline V gene has CDR1 LGHNA and CDR2 YSLEER. The junction had 5 bases not matched to a gene; V was cut back by 4 bases and J by 4 bases. The CDR3 consists of 17 residues. Written as DNA, the CDR3 is TGCGCCAGCAGCCCCGGACTAGCGGGGGGGGATTACAATGAGCAGTTCTTC. Residues: CASSPGLAGGDYNEQFF.

This chain joins TRBV5-6 and TRBJ1-1, with D perhaps TRBD1 (5 bases). Looked up from germline, CDR1 is SGHDT and CDR2 is YYEEEE. Trimming pared 3 bases from V and 1 base from J, leaving 10 bases between. CDR3 length equals 14 residues. Written as DNA, the CDR3 is TGTGCCAGCAGCTCCCAGGGCAGGAACACTGAAGCTTTCTTT. It yields the protein CASSSQGRNTEAFF.

In this sample, this clone turned up once. This chain uses TRBV18 with TRBJ2-5; D not resolved. In germline, CDR1 is KGHSH, CDR2 LQKENI. This CDR3 has 13 amino acids. V lost 6 bases, J lost 4 bases, and 12 bases lay in between. Here the CDR3 DNA reads TGTGCCAGCTCGCCCCGCCCCGGAGAGACCCAGTACTTC. Its translation is CASSPRPGETQYF.

This chain connects TRBV2 to TRBJ2-3, with unresolved D. The germline V gene has CDR1 SNHLY and CDR2 FYNNEI. There are 12 residues in the CDR3. V was pared by 2 bases and J by 2 bases, with 2 bases between. The CDR3 bases are TGTGCCAGCAGTGAACCCACAGATACGCAGTATTTT. Its protein is CASSEPTDTQYF.

The chain has TRBV19 and TRBJ2-1; D gene uncertain. V gave up 3 bases and J gave up 0 bases, with 6 bases separating them. From germline, CDR1 is LNHDA and CDR2 SQIVND (reference sequence). The CDR3 is 14 amino acids. The CDR3 sequence: CASSMAGSYNEQFF. DNA for the CDR3: TGTGCCAGTAGTATGGCAGGCTCCTACAATGAGCAGTTCTTC.

J is TRBJ2-1 and V is TRBV7-3; no clear D gene. This CDR3 is 15 amino acids long. Germline loops: CDR1 SGHTA, CDR2 FQGTGA. The V gene lost 5 bases and the J gene lost 0 bases, with 11 bases spanning the gap. The CDR3 coding sequence is TGTGCCAGCAGCCCGGGCCCCAGCTCCTACAATGAGCAGTTCTTC. Its protein product is CASSPGPSSYNEQFF. Using reference TRBV7-3 and TRBJ2-1 for the parts outside the CDR3, the full variable domain is GAGVSQTPSNKVTEKGKYVELRCDPISGHTALYWYRQSLGQGPEFLIYFQGTGAADDSGLPNDRFFAVRPEGSVSTLKIQRTERGDSAVYLCASSPGPSSYNEQFFGPGTRLTVL.

The chain joins TRBV18 to TRBJ1-2, with 8 nucleotides matching TRBD1. The germline gives CDR1 KGHSH, CDR2 LQKENI. The CDR3 has 13 amino acids. V lost 3 bases to trimming and J lost 6 bases; unmatched junction nucleotides: 3. The CDR3 is CASSPGGQDGYTF. CDR3 sequence (DNA): TGTGCCAGCTCACCGGGGGGACAGGATGGCTACACCTTC.

The V gene is TRBV6-6, the J gene TRBJ1-6, with no clear D. The CDR3 covers 13 residues. Trimming removed 10 bases at V and 11 bases at J, with 18 bases between. Germline-derived CDR1 and CDR2 are MNHNY and SVGAGI (reference sequence). The CDR3 DNA is TGTGCCACGGCGGTTGGGGAGGGTGCACCCCTCCACTTT. Translating gives CATAVGEGAPLHF.

The CDR3 here is CASSPETRAGYTF. CDR3 nucleotides: TGCGCCAGCAGCCCCGAAACGAGGGCTGGCTACACCTTC. The chain uses TRBV4-3 and TRBJ1-2, with D uncertain. The CDR3 sequence is 13 residues long. Per the germline V gene, CDR1 is LGHNA and CDR2 is YSLEER. V lost 4 bases and J lost 7, with 13 bases in between.

The chain is built from TRBV6-4 and TRBJ2-3; either TRBD1 or TRBD2 may supply D (5 bases each). The germline V gene encodes CDR1 MRHNA and CDR2 SNTAGT. There are 14 residues in the CDR3. The germline V and J ends were trimmed by 6 bases and 3 bases, with 13 bases remaining between them. The CDR3 region is CASSLSGLTDTQYF. In nucleotides, the CDR3 is TGTGCCAGCAGCTTATCGGGGCTGACAGATACGCAGTATTTT.

The chain has TRBV7-2 and TRBJ1-5, with D perhaps matching TRBD1 (5 bases). The CDR3 is made up of 13 amino acids. Looked up from germline, CDR1 is SGHTA and CDR2 is FQGNSA. V was trimmed by 4 bases and J by 6 bases, leaving 10 bases between them. The DNA for the CDR3 is TGTGCCAGCAGCTCGACAGTGTTTCAGCCCCAGCATTTT. Translation gives CASSSTVFQPQHF. The full variable domain, with the rest looked up from reference TRBV7-2 and TRBJ1-5, is GAGVSQSPSNKVTEKGKDVELRCDPISGHTALYWYRQSLGQGLEFLIYFQGNSAPDKSGLPSDRFSAERTGGSVSTLTIQRTQQEDSAVYLCASSSTVFQPQHFGDGTRLSIL.

This chain uses TRBV6-2 or TRBV6-3 with TRBJ1-2; TRBD1 is a possible D gene (6 bases). Trimming stripped 2 bases from V and 4 bases from J, with 11 bases between. CDR1 is MNHEY, CDR2 SVGEGT, per germline. The CDR3 has 14 residues. This CDR3 is CASSYPGQSYGYTF. The CDR3 DNA reads TGTGCCAGCAGTTACCCCGGACAGTCCTATGGCTACACCTTC.

The chain has TRBV29-1 and TRBJ2-3; D may be TRBD1 or TRBD2 (6 bases each). The V gene's germline CDR1 is SQVTM and CDR2 ANQGSEA. V was cut by 4 bases and J by 4 bases, with 15 bases left in between. This CDR3 is 14 amino acids long. The CDR3, as DNA: TGCAGCGTTGTCGGCAACAGGGACTCAGATACGCAGTATTTT. The encoded protein is CSVVGNRDSDTQYF.

The chain couples TRBV21-1 to TRBJ1-1. TRBV21-1 is labeled a pseudogene. The length of the CDR3 is 15 residues. Here the CDR3 DNA reads TGTGCCAGCAGCAAAGTAAGTGGTGTGAACACTGAAGCTTTCTTT. Translating it yields CASSKVSGVNTEAFF.

The rearrangement joins TRBV9 to TRBJ2-3; a weak D match, TRBD1 (5 bases). Trimming pared 2 bases from V and 15 bases from J, leaving 10 bases between. This CDR3 comprises 10 residues. Germline V lookup: CDR1 SGDLS, CDR2 YYNGEE. CDR3: CASSVVQDYF. CDR3 nucleotide sequence: TGTGCCAGCAGCGTGGTACAGGATTATTTT. Based on the CDR3 plus reference TRBV9 and TRBJ2-3, the full variable domain is DSGVTQTPKHLITATGQRVTLRCSPRSGDLSVYWYQQSLDQGLQFLIQYYNGEERAKGNILERFSAQQFPDLHSELNLSSLELGDSALYFCASSVVQDYFGPGTRLTVL.

The CDR3 protein is CASSRTVLNTEAFF. CDR3 DNA: TGTGCCAGCAGCCGAACAGTTCTGAACACTGAAGCTTTCTTT. The chain is built from TRBV14 and TRBJ1-1; no definite D call. There are 14 residues in the CDR3. Deletions cut 4 bases from V and 0 bases from J, with 9 bases between. Germline V CDR1 and CDR2: SGHDN, FVKESK. The full variable domain, in which reference TRBV14 and TRBJ1-1 provide the parts outside the CDR3, is EAGVTQFPSHSVIEKGQTVTLRCDPISGHDNLYWYRRVMGKEIKFLLHFVKESKQDESGMPNNRFLAERTGGTYSTLKVQPAELEDSGVYFCASSRTVLNTEAFFGQGTRLTVV.